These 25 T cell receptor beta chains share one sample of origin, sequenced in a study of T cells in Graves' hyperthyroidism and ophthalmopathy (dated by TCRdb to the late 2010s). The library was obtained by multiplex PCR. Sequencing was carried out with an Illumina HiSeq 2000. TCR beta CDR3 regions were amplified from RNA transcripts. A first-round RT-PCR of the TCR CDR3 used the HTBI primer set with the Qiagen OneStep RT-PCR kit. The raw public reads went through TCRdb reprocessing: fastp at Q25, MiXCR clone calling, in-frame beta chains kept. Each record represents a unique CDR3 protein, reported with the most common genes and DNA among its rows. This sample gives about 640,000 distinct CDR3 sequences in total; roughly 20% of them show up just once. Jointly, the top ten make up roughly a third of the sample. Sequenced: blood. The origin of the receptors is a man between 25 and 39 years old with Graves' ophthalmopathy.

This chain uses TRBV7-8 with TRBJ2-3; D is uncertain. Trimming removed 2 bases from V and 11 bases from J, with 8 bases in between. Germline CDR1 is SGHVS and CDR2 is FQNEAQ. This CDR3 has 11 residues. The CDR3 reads CASSLRIVQYF. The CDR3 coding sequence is TGTGCCAGCAGCTTACGGATAGTGCAGTATTTT.

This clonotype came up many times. CDR3 region: CASSFPARTGKRSPLHF. CDR3 sequence (DNA): TGTGCCAGCAGTTTCCCGGCTCGGACAGGGAAGCGTTCACCCCTCCACTTT. The chain joins TRBV28 to TRBJ1-6, with 8 bases lining up with TRBD1. Germline V gives CDR1 MDHEN, CDR2 SYDVKM. CDR3 size: 17 residues. V dropped 3 bases and J dropped 9; count of bases not matched to a gene: 13.

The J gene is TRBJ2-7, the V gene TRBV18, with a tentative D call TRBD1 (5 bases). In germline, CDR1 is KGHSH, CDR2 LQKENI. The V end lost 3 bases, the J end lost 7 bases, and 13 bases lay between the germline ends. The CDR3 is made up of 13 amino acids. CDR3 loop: CASSPQGSREQYF. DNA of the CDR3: TGTGCCAGCTCACCCCAGGGTTCGCGAGAGCAGTACTTC.

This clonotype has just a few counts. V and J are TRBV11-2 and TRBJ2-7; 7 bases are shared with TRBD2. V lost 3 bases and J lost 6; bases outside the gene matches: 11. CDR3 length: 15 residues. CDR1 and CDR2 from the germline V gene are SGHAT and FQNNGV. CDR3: CASSLPGGSRSEQYF. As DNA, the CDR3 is TGTGCCAGCAGCTTGCCGGGGGGTAGCCGTAGCGAGCAGTACTTC.

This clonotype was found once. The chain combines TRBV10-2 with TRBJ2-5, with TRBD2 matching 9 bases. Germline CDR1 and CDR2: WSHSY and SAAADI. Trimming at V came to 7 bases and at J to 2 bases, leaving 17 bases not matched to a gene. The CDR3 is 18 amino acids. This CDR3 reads CASKLGISGSVGQETQYF. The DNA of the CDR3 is TGCGCCAGCAAATTGGGGATTAGCGGGAGCGTCGGACAAGAGACCCAGTACTTC.

CDR3 amino acids: CASSSPGQGAGRGYTF. CDR3 nucleotide sequence: TGTGCCAGCAGCTCGCCGGGACAGGGGGCCGGGCGAGGCTACACCTTC. The chain joins TRBV7-9 to TRBJ1-2; 12 bases align to TRBD1. V was clipped by 4 bases and J by 8 bases; unmatched bases: 11. Per the germline V gene, CDR1 is SEHNR and CDR2 is FQNEAQ (reference sequence). This CDR3 is built from 16 residues.

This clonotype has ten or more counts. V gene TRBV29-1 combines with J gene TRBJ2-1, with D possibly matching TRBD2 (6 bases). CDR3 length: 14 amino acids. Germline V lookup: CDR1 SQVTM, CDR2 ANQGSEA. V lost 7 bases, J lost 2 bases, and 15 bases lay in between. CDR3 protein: CSGLLAATYNEQFF. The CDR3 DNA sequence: TGCAGCGGATTACTAGCAGCAACCTACAATGAGCAGTTCTTC.

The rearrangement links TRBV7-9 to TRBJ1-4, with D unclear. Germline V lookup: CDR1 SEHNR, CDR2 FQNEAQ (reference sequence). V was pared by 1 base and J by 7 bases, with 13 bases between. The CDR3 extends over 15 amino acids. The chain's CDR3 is CASSLESPGGEKLFF. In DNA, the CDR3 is TGTGCCAGCAGCTTAGAATCCCCGGGAGGTGAAAAACTGTTTTTT.

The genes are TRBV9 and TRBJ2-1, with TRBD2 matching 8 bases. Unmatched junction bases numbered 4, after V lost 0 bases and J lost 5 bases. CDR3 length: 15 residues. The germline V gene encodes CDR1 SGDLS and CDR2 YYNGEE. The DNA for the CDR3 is TGTGCCAGCAGCGTAGCGGGAGGGCCCCACAATGAGCAGTTCTTC. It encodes CASSVAGGPHNEQFF.

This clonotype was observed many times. The CDR3 spells CASSEGLAGGPYEQYF. CDR3 DNA sequence: TGCGCCAGCAGTGAGGGACTAGCGGGAGGGCCCTACGAGCAGTACTTC. The V call is TRBV10-1, the J call TRBJ2-7; 15 bases are a match to TRBD2. CDR1 is WNHNN and CDR2 is SYGVQD in the germline V gene (reference sequence). V was pared by 2 bases and J by 2 bases, with 1 base of the junction left unmatched. This CDR3 has 16 amino acids.

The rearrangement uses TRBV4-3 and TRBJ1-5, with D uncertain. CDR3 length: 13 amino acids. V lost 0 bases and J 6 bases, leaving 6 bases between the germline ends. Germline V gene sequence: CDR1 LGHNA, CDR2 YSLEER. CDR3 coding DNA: TGCGCCAGCAGCCAAGATTCGGGTCAGCCCCAGCATTTT. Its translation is CASSQDSGQPQHF.

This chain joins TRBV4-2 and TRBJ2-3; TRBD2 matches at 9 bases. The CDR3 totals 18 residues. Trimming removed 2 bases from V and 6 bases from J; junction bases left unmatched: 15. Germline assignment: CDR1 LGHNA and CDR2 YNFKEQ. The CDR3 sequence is CASSQPIAREGRGDTQYF. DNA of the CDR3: TGTGCCAGCAGCCAACCTATCGCGCGGGAGGGCCGGGGGGATACGCAGTATTTT.

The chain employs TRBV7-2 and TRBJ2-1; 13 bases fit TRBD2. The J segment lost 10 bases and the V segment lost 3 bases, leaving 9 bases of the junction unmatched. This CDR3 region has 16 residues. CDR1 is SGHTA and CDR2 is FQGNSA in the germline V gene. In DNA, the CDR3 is TGTGCCAGCAGCTTGGGGACTAGCGGGAACCCCCCCGAGCAGTTCTTC. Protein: CASSLGTSGNPPEQFF.

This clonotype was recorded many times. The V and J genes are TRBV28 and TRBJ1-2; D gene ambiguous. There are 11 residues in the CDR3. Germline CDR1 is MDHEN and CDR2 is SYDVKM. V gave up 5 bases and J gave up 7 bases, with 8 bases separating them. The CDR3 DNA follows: TGTGCCAGCAGTGGTGGTATTGGCTACACCTTC. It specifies CASSGGIGYTF.

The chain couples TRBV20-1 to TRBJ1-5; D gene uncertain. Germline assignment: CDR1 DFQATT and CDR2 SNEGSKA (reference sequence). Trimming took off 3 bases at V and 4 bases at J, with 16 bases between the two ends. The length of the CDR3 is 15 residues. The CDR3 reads CSASAPGRGNQPQHF. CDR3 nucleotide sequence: TGCAGTGCTAGCGCACCCGGACGGGGAAATCAGCCCCAGCATTTT.

The chain's CDR3 is CASLGGVGTEAFF. In DNA, the CDR3 is TGTGCCAGCCTGGGGGGCGTCGGCACTGAAGCTTTCTTT. The rearrangement joins TRBV7-9 to TRBJ1-1; maybe TRBD1 (6 bases). Germline CDR1 is SEHNR and CDR2 is FQNEAQ (reference sequence). V lost 8 bases, J lost 4 bases, and 14 bases lay in between. There are 13 residues in the CDR3. The full variable domain, completed using reference TRBV7-9 and TRBJ1-1, is DTGVSQNPRHKITKRGQNVTFRCDPISEHNRLYWYRQTLGQGPEFLTYFQNEAQLEKSRLLSDRFSAERPKGSFSTLEIQRTEQGDSAMYLCASLGGVGTEAFFGQGTRLTVV.

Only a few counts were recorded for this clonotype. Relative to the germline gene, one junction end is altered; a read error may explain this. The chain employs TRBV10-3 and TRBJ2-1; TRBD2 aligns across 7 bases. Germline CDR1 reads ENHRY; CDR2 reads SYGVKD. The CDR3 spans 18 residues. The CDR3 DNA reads TGTGCCATCAGTGAGTCGGAAAATAGCGGGTACCCCTACACTGAGCAGTTCTTC. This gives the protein CAISESENSGYPYTEQFF.

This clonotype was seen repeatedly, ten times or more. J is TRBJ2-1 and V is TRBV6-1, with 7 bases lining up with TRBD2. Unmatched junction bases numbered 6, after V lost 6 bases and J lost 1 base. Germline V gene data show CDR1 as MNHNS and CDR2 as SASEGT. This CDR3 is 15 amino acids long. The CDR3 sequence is CASRRPSGSYNEQFF. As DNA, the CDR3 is TGTGCCAGCAGACGACCTAGCGGATCCTACAATGAGCAGTTCTTC.

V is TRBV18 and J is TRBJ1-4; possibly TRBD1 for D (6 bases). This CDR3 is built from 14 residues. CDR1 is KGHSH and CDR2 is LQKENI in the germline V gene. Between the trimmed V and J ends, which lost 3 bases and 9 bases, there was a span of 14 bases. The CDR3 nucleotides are TGTGCCAGCTCACCGGTACAGGGCGCGAAAAAACTGTTTTTT. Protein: CASSPVQGAKKLFF.

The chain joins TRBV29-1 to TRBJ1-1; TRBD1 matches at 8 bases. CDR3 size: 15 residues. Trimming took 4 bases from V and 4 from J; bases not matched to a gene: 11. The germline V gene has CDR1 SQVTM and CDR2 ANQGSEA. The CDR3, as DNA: TGCAGCGTTGTCTACAGGGGGATCCGTGGCACTGAAGCTTTCTTT. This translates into CSVVYRGIRGTEAFF. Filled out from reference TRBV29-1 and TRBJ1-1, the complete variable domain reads SAVISQKPSRDICQRGTSLTIQCQVDSQVTMMFWYRQQPGQSLTLIATANQGSEATYESGFVIDKFPISRPNLTFSTLTVSNMSPEDSSIYLCSVVYRGIRGTEAFFGQGTRLTVV.

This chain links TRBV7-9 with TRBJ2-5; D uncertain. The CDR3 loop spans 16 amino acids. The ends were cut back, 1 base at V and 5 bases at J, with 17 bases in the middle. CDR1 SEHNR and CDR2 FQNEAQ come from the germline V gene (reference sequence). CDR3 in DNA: TGTGCCAGCAGCTTAGTAGGGCCGACTTTGGGGGAGACCCAGTACTTC. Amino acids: CASSLVGPTLGETQYF.

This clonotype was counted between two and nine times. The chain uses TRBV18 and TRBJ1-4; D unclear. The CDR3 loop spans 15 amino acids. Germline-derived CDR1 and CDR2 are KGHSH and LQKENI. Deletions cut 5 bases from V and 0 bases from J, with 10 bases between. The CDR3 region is CASSARTATNEKLFF. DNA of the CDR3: TGTGCCAGCTCAGCAAGGACTGCAACTAATGAAAAACTGTTTTTT.

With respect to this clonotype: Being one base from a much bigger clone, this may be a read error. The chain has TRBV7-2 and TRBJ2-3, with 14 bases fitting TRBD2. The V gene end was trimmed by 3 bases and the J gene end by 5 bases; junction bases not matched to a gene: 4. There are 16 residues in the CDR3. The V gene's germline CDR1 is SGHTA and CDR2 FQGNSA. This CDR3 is CASSLGTSGREDTQYF. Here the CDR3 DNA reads TGTGCCAGCAGCTTGGGGACTAGCGGGAGAGAAGATACGCAGTATTTT.

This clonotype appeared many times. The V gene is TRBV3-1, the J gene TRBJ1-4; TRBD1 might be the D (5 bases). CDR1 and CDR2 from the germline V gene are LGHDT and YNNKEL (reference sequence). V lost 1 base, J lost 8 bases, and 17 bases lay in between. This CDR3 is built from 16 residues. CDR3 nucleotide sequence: TGTGCCAGCAGCCAAGGGGGGACCGCTTCGCGAGAAAAACTGTTTTTT. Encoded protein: CASSQGGTASREKLFF.

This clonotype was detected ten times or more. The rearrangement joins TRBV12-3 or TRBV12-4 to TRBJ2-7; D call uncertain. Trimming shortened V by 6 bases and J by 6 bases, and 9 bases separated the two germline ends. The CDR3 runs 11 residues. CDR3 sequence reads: CASSYTTEQYF. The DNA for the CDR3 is TGTGCCAGCAGCTATACTACCGAGCAGTACTTC.